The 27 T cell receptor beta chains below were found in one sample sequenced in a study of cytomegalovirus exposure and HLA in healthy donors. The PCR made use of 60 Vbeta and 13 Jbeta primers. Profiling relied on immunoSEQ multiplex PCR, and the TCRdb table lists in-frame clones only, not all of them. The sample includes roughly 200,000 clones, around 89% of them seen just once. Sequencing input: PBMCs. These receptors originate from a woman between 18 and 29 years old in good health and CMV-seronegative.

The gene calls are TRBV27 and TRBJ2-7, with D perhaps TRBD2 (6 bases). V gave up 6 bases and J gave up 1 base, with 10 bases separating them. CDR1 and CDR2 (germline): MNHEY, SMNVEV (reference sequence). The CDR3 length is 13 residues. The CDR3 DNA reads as TGTGCCAGCAGGGGAGGCAAATCCTACGAGCAGTACTTC. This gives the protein CASRGGKSYEQYF.

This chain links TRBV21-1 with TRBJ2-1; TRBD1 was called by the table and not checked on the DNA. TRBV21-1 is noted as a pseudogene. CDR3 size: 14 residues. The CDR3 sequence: CASSPGQGNNERFF. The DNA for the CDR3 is TGTGCCAGCAGCCCCGGACAGGGAAACAATGAGCGGTTCTTC.

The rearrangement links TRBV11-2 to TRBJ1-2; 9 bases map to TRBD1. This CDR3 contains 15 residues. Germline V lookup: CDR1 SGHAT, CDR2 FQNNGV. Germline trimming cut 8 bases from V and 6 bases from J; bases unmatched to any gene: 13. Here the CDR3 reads CASGPTIRDRDGYTF. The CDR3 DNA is TGTGCCAGCGGTCCAACGATCCGGGACAGGGATGGCTACACCTTC.

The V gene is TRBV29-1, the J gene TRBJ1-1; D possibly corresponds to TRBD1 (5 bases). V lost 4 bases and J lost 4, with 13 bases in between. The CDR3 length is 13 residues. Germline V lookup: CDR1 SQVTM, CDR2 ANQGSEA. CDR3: CSVAIAGGTEAFF. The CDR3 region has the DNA TGCAGCGTTGCAATCGCCGGGGGCACTGAAGCTTTCTTT.

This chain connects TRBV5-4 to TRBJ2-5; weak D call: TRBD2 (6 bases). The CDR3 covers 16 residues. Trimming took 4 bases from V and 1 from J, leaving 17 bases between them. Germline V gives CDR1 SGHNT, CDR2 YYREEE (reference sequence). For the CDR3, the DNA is TGTGCCAGCAGCCTGCTTTCAACGGGACTCCAAGAGACCCAGTACTTC. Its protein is CASSLLSTGLQETQYF.

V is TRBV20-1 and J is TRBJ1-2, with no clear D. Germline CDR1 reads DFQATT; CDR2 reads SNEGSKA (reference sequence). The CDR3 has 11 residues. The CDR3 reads CRAGFNYGYTF. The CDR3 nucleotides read TGCAGGGCGGGGTTTAACTATGGCTACACCTTC.

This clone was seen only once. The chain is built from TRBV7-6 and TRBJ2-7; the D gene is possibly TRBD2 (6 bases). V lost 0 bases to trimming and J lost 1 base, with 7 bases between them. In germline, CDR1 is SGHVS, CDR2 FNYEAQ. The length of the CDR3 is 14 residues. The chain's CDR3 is CASSLAGGSYEQYF. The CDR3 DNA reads TGTGCCAGCAGCTTAGCGGGGGGATCCTACGAGCAGTACTTC.

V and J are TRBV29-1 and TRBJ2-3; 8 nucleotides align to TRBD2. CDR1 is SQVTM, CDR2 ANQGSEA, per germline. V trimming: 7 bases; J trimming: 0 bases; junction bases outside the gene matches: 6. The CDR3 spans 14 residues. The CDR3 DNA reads TGCAGCGCTTTAGCGGGGTATAGCACAGATACGCAGTATTTT. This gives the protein CSALAGYSTDTQYF.

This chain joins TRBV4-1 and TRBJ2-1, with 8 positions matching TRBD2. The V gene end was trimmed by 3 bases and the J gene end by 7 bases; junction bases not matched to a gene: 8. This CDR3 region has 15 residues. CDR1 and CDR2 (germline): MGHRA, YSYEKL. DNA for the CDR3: TGCGCCAGCAGCCACCTCGGCCGGGGGGGGAATGAGCAGTTCTTC. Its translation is CASSHLGRGGNEQFF.

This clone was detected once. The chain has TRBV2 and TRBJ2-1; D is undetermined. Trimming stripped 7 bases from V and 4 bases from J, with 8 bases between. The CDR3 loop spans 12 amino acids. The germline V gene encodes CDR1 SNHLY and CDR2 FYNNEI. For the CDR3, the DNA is TGTGCCAGCACCCAGACTTACAATGAGCAGTTCTTC. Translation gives CASTQTYNEQFF.

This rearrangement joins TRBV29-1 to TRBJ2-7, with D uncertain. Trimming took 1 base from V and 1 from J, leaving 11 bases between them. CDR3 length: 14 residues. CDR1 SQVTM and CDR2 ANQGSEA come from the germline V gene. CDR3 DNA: TGCAGCGTTGAAGGCGACACCTATTCCTACGAGCAGTACTTC. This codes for CSVEGDTYSYEQYF.

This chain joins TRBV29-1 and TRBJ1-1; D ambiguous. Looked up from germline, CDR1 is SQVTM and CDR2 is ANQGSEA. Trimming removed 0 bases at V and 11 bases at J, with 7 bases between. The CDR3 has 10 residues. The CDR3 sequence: CSVEDLRAFF. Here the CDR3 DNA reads TGCAGCGTTGAAGATCTTCGGGCTTTCTTT. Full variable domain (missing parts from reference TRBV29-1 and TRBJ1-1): SAVISQKPSRDICQRGTSLTIQCQVDSQVTMMFWYRQQPGQSLTLIATANQGSEATYESGFVIDKFPISRPNLTFSTLTVSNMSPEDSSIYLCSVEDLRAFFGQGTRLTVV.

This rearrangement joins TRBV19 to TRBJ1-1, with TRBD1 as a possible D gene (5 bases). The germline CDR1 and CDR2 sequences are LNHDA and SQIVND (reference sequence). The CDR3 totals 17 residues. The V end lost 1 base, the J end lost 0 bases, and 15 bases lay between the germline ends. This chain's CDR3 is CASSIALGGRMNTEAFF. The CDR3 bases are TGTGCCAGTAGTATAGCCCTGGGGGGTCGCATGAACACTGAAGCTTTCTTT.

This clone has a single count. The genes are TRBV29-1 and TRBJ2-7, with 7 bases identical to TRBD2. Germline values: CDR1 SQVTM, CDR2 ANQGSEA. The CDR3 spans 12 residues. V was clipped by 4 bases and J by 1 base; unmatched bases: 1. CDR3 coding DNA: TGCAGCGTTGGGGAGGGATCCTACGAGCAGTACTTC. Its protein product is CSVGEGSYEQYF.

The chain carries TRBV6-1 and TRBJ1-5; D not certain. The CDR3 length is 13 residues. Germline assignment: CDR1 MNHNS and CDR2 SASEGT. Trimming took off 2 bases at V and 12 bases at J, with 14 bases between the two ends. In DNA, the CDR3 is TGTGCCAGCAGTGAAAGGGAGATACGTCTCCAGCATTTT. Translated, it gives CASSEREIRLQHF.

The CDR3 sequence: CASSGRGRFYEQYF. CDR3 sequence (DNA): TGTGCCAGCAGTGGCAGGGGGCGCTTCTACGAGCAGTACTTC. V gene TRBV27 combines with J gene TRBJ2-7, with 8 bases matching TRBD1. This CDR3 is 14 amino acids long. Germline V gene lookup returns CDR1 MNHEY and CDR2 SMNVEV (reference sequence). The V and J ends lost 5 bases and 3 bases, in that order; junction bases with no gene match: 6.

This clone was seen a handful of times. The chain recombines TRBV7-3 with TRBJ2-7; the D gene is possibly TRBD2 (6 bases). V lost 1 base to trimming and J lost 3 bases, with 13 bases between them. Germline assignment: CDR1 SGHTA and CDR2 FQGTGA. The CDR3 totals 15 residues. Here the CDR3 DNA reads TGTGCCAGCAGCTTAATTGGAGGGGACGGCTACGAGCAGTACTTC. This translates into CASSLIGGDGYEQYF.

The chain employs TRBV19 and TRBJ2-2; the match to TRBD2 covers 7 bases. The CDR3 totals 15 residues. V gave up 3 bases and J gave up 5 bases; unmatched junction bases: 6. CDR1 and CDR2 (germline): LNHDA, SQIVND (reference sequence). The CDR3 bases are TGTGCCAGTAGTATCGGGGGGACGGGGACCGGGGAGCTGTTTTTT. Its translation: CASSIGGTGTGELFF.

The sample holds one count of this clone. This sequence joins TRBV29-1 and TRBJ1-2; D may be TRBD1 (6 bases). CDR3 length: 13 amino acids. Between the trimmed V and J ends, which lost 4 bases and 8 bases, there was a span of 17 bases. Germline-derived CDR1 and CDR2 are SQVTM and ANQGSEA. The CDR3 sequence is CSVVATGFLGYTF. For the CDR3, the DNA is TGCAGCGTTGTTGCGACAGGATTCTTGGGCTACACCTTC. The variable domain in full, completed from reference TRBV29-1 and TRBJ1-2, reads SAVISQKPSRDICQRGTSLTIQCQVDSQVTMMFWYRQQPGQSLTLIATANQGSEATYESGFVIDKFPISRPNLTFSTLTVSNMSPEDSSIYLCSVVATGFLGYTFGSGTRLTVV.

The CDR3 here is CASSLRVRGTSSTDTQYF. The CDR3 bases are TGTGCCAGCAGTTTAAGAGTTAGGGGGACTAGTAGCACAGATACGCAGTATTTT. The chain links TRBV27 to TRBJ2-3, with 8 nucleotides matching TRBD2. Looked up from germline, CDR1 is MNHEY and CDR2 is SMNVEV (reference sequence). CDR3 length equals 18 residues. J was trimmed by 0 bases and V by 2 bases; bases with no gene match: 10.

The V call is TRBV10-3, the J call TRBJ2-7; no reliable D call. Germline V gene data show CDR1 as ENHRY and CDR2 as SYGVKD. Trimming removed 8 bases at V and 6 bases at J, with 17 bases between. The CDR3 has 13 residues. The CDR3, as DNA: TGTGCCATCGGAGATAGACCGTCGAGCGAGCAGTACTTC. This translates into CAIGDRPSSEQYF.

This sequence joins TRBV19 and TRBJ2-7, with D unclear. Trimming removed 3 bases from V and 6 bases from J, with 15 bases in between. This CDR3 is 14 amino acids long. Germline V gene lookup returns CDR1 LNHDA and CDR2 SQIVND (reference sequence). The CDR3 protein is CASSIGRRMSEQYF. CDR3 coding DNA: TGTGCCAGTAGTATTGGCAGGCGAATGTCCGAGCAGTACTTC.

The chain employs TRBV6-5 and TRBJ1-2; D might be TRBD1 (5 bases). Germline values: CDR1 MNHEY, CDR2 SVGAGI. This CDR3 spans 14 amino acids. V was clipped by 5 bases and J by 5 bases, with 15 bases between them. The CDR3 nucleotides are TGTGCCAGCAGTGACCAGGGTGGAAGATATGGCTACACCTTC. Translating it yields CASSDQGGRYGYTF.

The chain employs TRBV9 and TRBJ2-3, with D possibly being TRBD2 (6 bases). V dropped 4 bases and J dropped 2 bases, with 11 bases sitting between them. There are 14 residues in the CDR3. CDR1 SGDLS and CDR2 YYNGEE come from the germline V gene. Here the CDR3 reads CASSRGGNTDTQYF. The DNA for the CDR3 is TGTGCCAGCAGCCGAGGCGGGAACACAGATACGCAGTATTTT.

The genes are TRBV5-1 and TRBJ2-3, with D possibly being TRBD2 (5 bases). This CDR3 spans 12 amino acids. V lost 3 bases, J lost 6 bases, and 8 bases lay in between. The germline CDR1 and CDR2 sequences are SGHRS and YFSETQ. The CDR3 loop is CASSSGMDTQYF. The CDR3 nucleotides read TGCGCCAGCAGCTCCGGGATGGATACGCAGTATTTT.

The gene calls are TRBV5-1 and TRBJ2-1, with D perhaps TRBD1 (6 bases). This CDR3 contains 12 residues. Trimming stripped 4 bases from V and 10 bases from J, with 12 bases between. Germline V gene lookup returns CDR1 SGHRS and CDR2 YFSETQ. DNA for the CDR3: TGCGCCAGCAGCGTAGGACAGTTAGAGCAGTTCTTC. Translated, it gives CASSVGQLEQFF.

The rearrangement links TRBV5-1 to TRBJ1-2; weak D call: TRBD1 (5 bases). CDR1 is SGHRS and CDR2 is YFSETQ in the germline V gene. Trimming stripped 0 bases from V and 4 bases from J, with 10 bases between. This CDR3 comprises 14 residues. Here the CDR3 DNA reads TGCGCCAGCAGCTTGGGCAGGGATATCTATGGCTACACCTTC. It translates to CASSLGRDIYGYTF.